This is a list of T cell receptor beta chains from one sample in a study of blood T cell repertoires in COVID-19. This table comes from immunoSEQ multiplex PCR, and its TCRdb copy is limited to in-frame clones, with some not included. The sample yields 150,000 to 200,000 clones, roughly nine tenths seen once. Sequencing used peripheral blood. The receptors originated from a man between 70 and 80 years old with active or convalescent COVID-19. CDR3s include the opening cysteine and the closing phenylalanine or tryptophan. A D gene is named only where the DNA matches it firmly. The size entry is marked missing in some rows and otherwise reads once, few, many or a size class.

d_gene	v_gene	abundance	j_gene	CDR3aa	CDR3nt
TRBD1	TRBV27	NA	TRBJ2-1	CASSFRDRGNEQFF	TGTGCCAGCAGTTTCAGGGACAGGGGGAATGAGCAGTTCTTC
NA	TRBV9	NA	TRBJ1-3	CASSPGGPGRGNTIYF	TGTGCCAGCAGCCCGGGGGGACCTGGACGTGGAAACACCATATATTTT
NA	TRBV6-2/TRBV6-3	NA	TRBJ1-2	CASSYATASGNGYTF	TGTGCCAGCAGTTACGCTACCGCCTCAGGGAATGGCTACACCTTC
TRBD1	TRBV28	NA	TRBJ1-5	CASNTGTGDHQPQHF	TGTGCCAGCAACACCGGGACAGGGGACCATCAGCCCCAGCATTTT
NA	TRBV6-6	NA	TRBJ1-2	CASGRAGLANYGYTF	TGTGCCAGCGGCCGGGCGGGCCTAGCTAACTATGGCTACACCTTC
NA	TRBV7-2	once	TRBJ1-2	CASSSGGEKSNYGYTF	TGTGCCAGCAGCTCGGGGGGGGAGAAGAGTAACTATGGCTACACCTTC
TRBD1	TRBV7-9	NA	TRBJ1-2	CASSASDRDGYTF	TGTGCCAGCAGCGCCTCCGACAGGGATGGCTACACCTTC
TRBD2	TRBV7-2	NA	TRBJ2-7	CASSLAELAGGYEQYF	TGTGCCAGCAGCTTAGCTGAGCTAGCGGGGGGCTACGAGCAGTACTTC
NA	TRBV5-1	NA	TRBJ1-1	CASSLNIPARVETEAFF	TGCGCCAGCAGCTTGAACATTCCCGCCAGGGTTGAAACTGAAGCTTTCTTT
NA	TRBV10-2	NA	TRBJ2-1	CASGGTPQGNEQFF	TGCGCCAGCGGGGGGACTCCCCAGGGAAATGAGCAGTTCTTC
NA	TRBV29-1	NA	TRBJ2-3	CSVSGIADTQYF	TGCAGCGTTTCCGGGATCGCAGATACGCAGTATTTT